The 32 T cell receptor beta chains below were found in one sample sequenced in a study of blood T cell repertoires in COVID-19 (dated by TCRdb to 2019 to 2021). The library was obtained by the immunoSEQ multiplex PCR assay. Imported from immuneACCESS, the table was reduced by TCRdb to in-frame sequences with V and J called. These copies leave out some clones; in studies compared against another copy, an unresolved V gene accounts for under half, and the cause of the remainder is not known. Within this sample are roughly 400,000 clones, with approximately 93% of them counted one time only. The ten largest clonotypes hold about 0.83% of the sample. Sequenced input: PBMCs or T cells enriched from blood (not recorded which). The receptors were gathered from a woman between 40 and 55 years old who had been exposed to COVID-19.

Only a few counts were recorded for this clone. The V and J genes are TRBV7-2 and TRBJ2-1; the D is unclear. V was pared by 0 bases and J by 9 bases, with 12 bases between. The germline V gene encodes CDR1 SGHTA and CDR2 FQGNSA. The CDR3 loop spans 14 amino acids. CDR3 bases: TGTGCCAGCAGCTTAGCGAAAAGCTCGGGTGAGCAGTTCTTC. This translates into CASSLAKSSGEQFF.

The rearrangement joins TRBV19 to TRBJ1-6, with D perhaps matching TRBD1 (6 bases). Trimming stripped 6 bases from V and 5 bases from J, with 14 bases between. This CDR3 region has 15 residues. CDR1 is LNHDA and CDR2 is SQIVND in the germline V gene (reference sequence). This CDR3 reads CASSLQGGDNSPLHF. In DNA, the CDR3 is TGTGCCAGTAGCTTACAGGGTGGAGATAATTCACCCCTCCACTTT.

The gene calls are TRBV6-5 and TRBJ1-1, with TRBD1 matching 9 bases. Germline V gene data show CDR1 as MNHEY and CDR2 as SVGAGI. The CDR3 length is 14 residues. Unmatched junction bases numbered 6, after V lost 6 bases and J lost 4 bases. The CDR3 sequence is CASRTWTGATEAFF. As DNA, the CDR3 is TGTGCCAGCAGGACCTGGACAGGGGCCACTGAAGCTTTCTTT.

This sequence joins TRBV29-1 and TRBJ1-5; TRBD1 matches 8 bases. The CDR3 runs to 13 residues. Looked up from germline, CDR1 is SQVTM and CDR2 is ANQGSEA. J gave up 2 bases and V 5 bases, and 2 bases lay outside the gene matches. The chain's CDR3 is CSVQTGGNQPQHF. The DNA for the CDR3 is TGCAGCGTTCAGACAGGGGGCAATCAGCCCCAGCATTTT.

The chain carries TRBV11-2 and TRBJ1-4; 10 bases are a match to TRBD1. V lost 5 bases and J lost 5; bases outside the gene matches: 5. CDR3 length: 15 amino acids. The germline CDR1 and CDR2 sequences are SGHAT and FQNNGV. The CDR3, as DNA: TGTGCCAGCAGCCAGACAGGGGGCGAAAATGAAAAACTGTTTTTT. This encodes CASSQTGGENEKLFF.

The gene calls are TRBV7-2 and TRBJ1-5, with 9 positions matching TRBD1. The CDR3 loop spans 16 amino acids. V was clipped by 3 bases and J by 4 bases; unmatched bases: 7. In germline, CDR1 is SGHTA, CDR2 FQGNSA. In DNA form, the CDR3 reads TGTGCCAGCAGCTTTGGACCGGGACAGGGAAATCAGCCCCAGCATTTT. As protein: CASSFGPGQGNQPQHF.

The rearrangement links TRBV5-6 to TRBJ1-2; TRBD1 matches at 7 bases. J was trimmed by 5 bases and V by 5 bases; bases with no gene match: 6. The CDR3 extends over 13 amino acids. Germline V gives CDR1 SGHDT, CDR2 YYEEEE. This chain's CDR3 is CASRKGTAYGYTF. CDR3 coding DNA: TGTGCCAGCAGAAAAGGGACAGCTTATGGCTACACCTTC.

The V gene is TRBV5-1, the J gene TRBJ2-2, with 11 bases identical to TRBD2. The germline gives CDR1 SGHRS, CDR2 YFSETQ. The CDR3 is made up of 19 amino acids. V was pared by 1 base and J by 4 bases, with 12 bases of the junction left unmatched. The CDR3 DNA is TGCGCCAGCAGCTTGTGGGGGAAGACTAGCGGGGCCCCCACCGGGGAGCTGTTTTTT. It translates to CASSLWGKTSGAPTGELFF.

The V call is TRBV29-1, the J call TRBJ1-2; D may be TRBD1 (5 bases). The CDR3 runs 13 residues. The V end lost 4 bases, the J end lost 3 bases, and 12 bases lay between the germline ends. Germline CDR1 SQVTM, CDR2 ANQGSEA. This chain's CDR3 is CSVAQGGYYGYTF. CDR3 DNA sequence: TGCAGCGTTGCCCAGGGAGGTTACTATGGCTACACCTTC.

This chain joins TRBV30 and TRBJ1-5, with D perhaps TRBD1 (5 bases). The germline CDR1 and CDR2 sequences are GTSNPN and SVGIG (reference sequence). The CDR3 has 13 residues. The V end lost 3 bases, the J end lost 5 bases, and 11 bases lay between the germline ends. CDR3 amino acids: CAWSSLTDQPQHF. The CDR3 DNA reads as TGTGCCTGGAGCAGTTTGACAGATCAGCCCCAGCATTTT. The full variable domain, completed using reference TRBV30 and TRBJ1-5, is SQTIHQWPATLVQPVGSPLSLECTVEGTSNPNLYWYRQAAGRGLQLLFYSVGIGQISSEVPQNLSASRPQDRQFILSSKKLLLSDSGFYLCAWSSLTDQPQHFGDGTRLSIL.

This clone was found once. The CDR3 loop is CASSNRATNPSNQPQHF. The DNA of the CDR3 is TGTGCCAGTAGTAATAGAGCAACTAACCCTAGCAATCAGCCCCAGCATTTT. This chain links TRBV19 with TRBJ1-5; no reliable D call. This CDR3 is built from 17 residues. The V gene's germline CDR1 is LNHDA and CDR2 SQIVND (reference sequence). Trimming removed 4 bases at V and 0 bases at J, with 16 bases between. The whole variable domain, filled in from reference TRBV19 and TRBJ1-5, reads DGGITQSPKYLFRKEGQNVTLSCEQNLNHDAMYWYRQDPGQGLRLIYYSQIVNDFQKGDIAEGYSVSREKKESFPLTVTSAQKNPTAFYLCASSNRATNPSNQPQHFGDGTRLSIL.

This clone was seen only once. The chain employs TRBV12-3 or TRBV12-4 and TRBJ1-1; D might be TRBD1 (5 bases). Trimming pared 4 bases from V and 6 bases from J, leaving 9 bases between. This CDR3 is built from 12 residues. CDR3 region: CASSSWGAEAFF. The CDR3 DNA reads as TGTGCCAGCAGTTCCTGGGGGGCTGAAGCTTTCTTT.

The chain uses TRBV5-1 and TRBJ1-1, with 9 positions matching TRBD1. Germline assignment: CDR1 SGHRS and CDR2 YFSETQ. The junction had 3 bases not matched to a gene; V was cut back by 4 bases and J by 11 bases. The CDR3 has 11 residues. CDR3 loop: CASSEQGAAFF. Written as DNA, the CDR3 is TGCGCCAGCAGCGAACAGGGGGCCGCTTTCTTT.

The gene calls are TRBV7-2 and TRBJ2-1; 10 bases line up with TRBD2. CDR3 length: 17 amino acids. Germline CDR1 SGHTA, CDR2 FQGNSA. J gave up 6 bases and V 0 bases, and 8 bases lay outside the gene matches. CDR3 residues: CASSLAYSGRSRNEQFF. CDR3 bases: TGTGCCAGCAGCTTAGCCTATAGCGGGAGGTCCCGCAATGAGCAGTTCTTC.

J is TRBJ1-5 and V is TRBV30, with D tentatively TRBD1 (5 bases). The V gene's germline CDR1 is GTSNPN and CDR2 SVGIG (reference sequence). The length of the CDR3 is 16 residues. With 2 bases removed from V and 5 bases from J, the gap between germline ends came to 19 bases. This CDR3 is CAWSPLDSRDHQPQHF. CDR3 nucleotides: TGTGCCTGGAGTCCTTTAGACTCCAGGGATCATCAGCCCCAGCATTTT.

The chain links TRBV5-8 to TRBJ1-3, with D perhaps TRBD1 (6 bases). CDR1 and CDR2 (germline): SGHTS, YDEGEE. V dropped 4 bases and J dropped 4 bases, with 15 bases sitting between them. The CDR3 length is 15 residues. Here the CDR3 DNA reads TGTGCCAGCAGCGCCGAGGGGGTTTGGGGAAACACCATATATTTT. Amino acid sequence: CASSAEGVWGNTIYF.

J is TRBJ2-7 and V is TRBV20-1; perhaps TRBD2 as D (5 bases). Trimming took 1 base from V and 9 from J, leaving 10 bases between them. There are 11 residues in the CDR3. Germline V gene data show CDR1 as DFQATT and CDR2 as SNEGSKA (reference sequence). CDR3 nucleotide sequence: TGCAGTGCTAGAGTAGGGAGCGGGCAGTACTTC. This encodes CSARVGSGQYF.

The chain's CDR3 is CASSLVPFGNQPQHF. The DNA for the CDR3 is TGCGCCAGCAGCTTGGTTCCCTTTGGCAATCAGCCCCAGCATTTT. This chain links TRBV5-1 with TRBJ1-5, with no clear D. This CDR3 spans 15 amino acids. Germline V gene sequence: CDR1 SGHRS, CDR2 YFSETQ. V was pared by 0 bases and J by 2 bases, with 9 bases between.

The chain joins TRBV19 to TRBJ1-3; 7 nucleotides line up with TRBD1. V lost 10 bases and J lost 3; bases outside the gene matches: 6. Germline V CDR1 and CDR2: LNHDA, SQIVND (reference sequence). The CDR3 totals 13 residues. CDR3 loop: CATMTGSGNTIYF. The CDR3 coding sequence is TGTGCCACCATGACAGGGAGTGGAAACACCATATATTTT.

The chain couples TRBV5-4 to TRBJ2-1; D might be TRBD2 (6 bases). From germline, CDR1 is SGHNT and CDR2 YYREEE (reference sequence). V dropped 0 bases and J dropped 8 bases, with 12 bases sitting between them. The CDR3 covers 14 residues. The CDR3 DNA reads as TGTGCCAGCAGCTTGGTGGCAGGGAGGCATGAGCAGTTCTTC. This gives the protein CASSLVAGRHEQFF.

V and J are TRBV29-1 and TRBJ1-5, with D tentatively TRBD1 (5 bases). This CDR3 contains 12 residues. Germline values: CDR1 SQVTM, CDR2 ANQGSEA. V lost 6 bases and J 4 bases, leaving 10 bases between the germline ends. The DNA of the CDR3 is TGCAGCGTGGGGGGTGCAAATCAGCCCCAGCATTTT. Residues: CSVGGANQPQHF.

The rearrangement joins TRBV9 to TRBJ1-3; D is possibly TRBD1 (6 bases). This CDR3 comprises 18 residues. Germline V CDR1 and CDR2: SGDLS, YYNGEE. V dropped 0 bases and J dropped 0 bases, with 16 bases sitting between them. As DNA, the CDR3 is TGTGCCAGCAGCGTAGCCCTCCCCGGACAGTACTCTGGAAACACCATATATTTT. Protein product: CASSVALPGQYSGNTIYF.

This sequence joins TRBV24-1 and TRBJ2-1, with 8 bases aligning to TRBD2. The CDR3 is made up of 15 amino acids. The germline CDR1 and CDR2 sequences are KGHDR and SFDVKD. V lost 11 bases and J lost 6; bases outside the gene matches: 14. CDR3 DNA sequence: TGTGCCAGCGAGGCAGCCGGGACTAGATCCAATGAGCAGTTCTTC. It yields the protein CASEAAGTRSNEQFF.

The CDR3 spells CASSEDGQGVYEQYF. The CDR3 DNA sequence: TGTGCCAGCAGTGAAGACGGACAGGGGGTCTACGAGCAGTACTTC. J is TRBJ2-7 and V is TRBV6-1, with 10 bases that match TRBD1. This CDR3 region has 15 residues. Germline assignment: CDR1 MNHNS and CDR2 SASEGT. The V segment lost 1 base and the J segment 3 bases; nucleotides outside the gene matches: 3.

This chain connects TRBV30 to TRBJ2-1, with 14 bases lining up with TRBD2. The CDR3 spans 18 residues. J gave up 6 bases and V 0 bases, and 10 bases lay outside the gene matches. The germline gives CDR1 GTSNPN, CDR2 SVGIG (reference sequence). Written as DNA, the CDR3 is TGTGCCTGGAGTGTCGGGACTAGCGGGAGCCTCACGTCCAATGAGCAGTTCTTC. Its protein is CAWSVGTSGSLTSNEQFF.

On this clone: Different DNA sequences within this sample yield the same CDR3. The CDR3 DNA is TGTGCCAGCAGCTTAACAGGGGGCTACAATGAGCAGTTCTTC. It codes for CASSLTGGYNEQFF. The chain couples TRBV7-2 to TRBJ2-1, with 8 positions matching TRBD1. Germline loops: CDR1 SGHTA, CDR2 FQGNSA. Germline trimming cut 2 bases from V and 3 bases from J; bases unmatched to any gene: 0. The CDR3 has 14 residues.

This clone was detected once. V usage is TRBV7-2 and J usage is TRBJ2-3; 10 bases match TRBD2. J lost 2 bases, V lost 2 bases, and 4 bases had no gene match. Germline V gene lookup returns CDR1 SGHTA and CDR2 FQGNSA. The CDR3 covers 16 residues. CDR3 nucleotides: TGTGCCAGCAGCTTACAGAGCGGGAGGGCCACAGATACGCAGTATTTT. Its translation is CASSLQSGRATDTQYF.

This sequence joins TRBV7-3 and TRBJ1-4; D not certain. The V end was cut by 5 bases, the J end by 8 bases, with 15 bases between. Germline values: CDR1 SGHTA, CDR2 FQGTGA. The CDR3 spans 14 residues. The CDR3 sequence is CASSLAREDEKLFF. CDR3 sequence (DNA): TGTGCCAGCAGCCTCGCGAGGGAGGACGAAAAACTGTTTTTT.

The sample holds one count of this clone. The chain uses TRBV2 and TRBJ1-5, with D maybe TRBD1 (6 bases). This CDR3 is built from 13 residues. The germline CDR1 and CDR2 sequences are SNHLY and FYNNEI. The germline V and J ends were trimmed by 7 bases and 5 bases, with 12 bases remaining between them. CDR3 in DNA: TGTGCCAGCAATTTGGCAGGGGATCAGCCCCAGCATTTT. Protein product: CASNLAGDQPQHF. The whole variable domain, remainder taken from reference TRBV2 and TRBJ1-5, is EPEVTQTPSHQVTQMGQEVILRCVPISNHLYFYWYRQILGQKVEFLVSFYNNEISEKSEIFDDQFSVERPDGSNFTLKIRSTKLEDSAMYFCASNLAGDQPQHFGDGTRLSIL.

The chain employs TRBV2 and TRBJ2-4; TRBD2 aligns across 13 bases. The V segment lost 7 bases and the J segment 0 bases; nucleotides outside the gene matches: 9. Germline loops: CDR1 SNHLY, CDR2 FYNNEI. The CDR3 has 18 amino acids. CDR3 sequence reads: CASTTTSGGGLAKNIQYF. The CDR3 region has the DNA TGTGCCAGCACCACCACTAGCGGGGGGGGATTAGCCAAAAACATTCAGTACTTC.

This rearrangement joins TRBV5-1 to TRBJ2-3; the match to TRBD1 covers 7 bases. The CDR3 length is 17 residues. V trimming: 0 bases; J trimming: 0 bases; junction bases outside the gene matches: 7. Germline assignment: CDR1 SGHRS and CDR2 YFSETQ. DNA of the CDR3: TGCGCCAGCAGCTTGGTCGGCAGGGGGTCTAGCACAGATACGCAGTATTTT. Translation gives CASSLVGRGSSTDTQYF.

V is TRBV6-2 or TRBV6-3 and J is TRBJ2-2, with 8 nucleotides matching TRBD2. This CDR3 region has 17 residues. CDR1 MNHEY and CDR2 SVGEGT come from the germline V gene. Unmatched junction bases numbered 9, after V lost 2 bases and J lost 4 bases. CDR3 sequence: CASSYTAISGSTGELFF. CDR3 sequence (DNA): TGTGCCAGCAGTTACACGGCTATAAGCGGGAGCACCGGGGAGCTGTTTTTT.